This T cell receptor (beta chain) was recovered during a study of cytomegalovirus exposure and HLA in healthy donors. About the study: Drawn from HLA-typed donors, 65 million to 100 million unique TCRs were held in an early data release. Whole-study results and caveats: In an earlier analysis, in 540 or so donors, most V segments appeared productive either ~87% or ~30% of the time. Fewer N-insertions (relative to the roughly 670-donor mean) were reportedly seen in an Asian-associated ancestry cluster in a later analysis. Highly shared sequence variants in one cluster were likely a sequencing artifact.

Notes on this clone: The antigen is not known.

The germline gives CDR1 MDHEN, CDR2 SYDVKM. V shed 5 bases and J shed 2 bases, with 18 bases lying between them. The CDR3 contains 16 residues. 60 Vbeta and 13 Jbeta primers were used in PCR. Repertoires were generated with immunoSEQ multiplex PCR, while TCRdb's copy carries only in-frame clones and drops some. The data show 120,000 or so clones, 70% to 85% seen once. This TCR derives from a human donor in good health. The V gene is TRBV28, the J gene TRBJ2-5; D may be TRBD2 (6 bases). Material for sequencing was PBMCs. For the CDR3, the DNA is TGTGCCAGCAGTCCAATGGGGTTGGGAGGACAAGAGACCCAGTACTTC. It translates to CASSPMGLGGQETQYF.